This T cell receptor (beta chain) was observed in a study of cytomegalovirus exposure and HLA in healthy donors. Study-level findings and limits: A list of roughly 180 TCR beta chains associated with cytomegalovirus was given. Later, an analysis found that TCR clusters from the first cohort tended to co-occur in the 90 to 150 validation repertoires. The majority of TCR sequences were rare, yet some public TCRs appeared in many donors. Specific recognition of CMV antigens was confirmed in vitro for a few chains (all CMV-associated).

To note about this clone: Its antigen is unknown.

Measured with immunoSEQ multiplex PCR; TCRdb has only the in-frame clones, and not every one. Here the sample spans fewer than 120,000 clones, 70% to 90% being singletons. The CDR3 is 13 amino acids. Trimming removed 1 base from V and 7 bases from J, with 11 bases in between. Germline V gene lookup returns CDR1 KGHSH and CDR2 LQKENI. The source material was PBMCs. V gene TRBV18 combines with J gene TRBJ2-7; weak D call: TRBD2 (6 bases). This TCR came from a woman aged 25 to 45 in good health and CMV-seropositive. CDR3 amino acids: CASSPRDFSEQYF. In DNA, the CDR3 is TGTGCCAGCTCACCACGGGACTTTTCGGAGCAGTACTTC.